This paragraph reports one T cell receptor beta chain. Donors of Cohort 3 who recovered were those that had two negative PCRs, clearance, or symptom resolution. This sample was included in a study of blood T cell repertoires in COVID-19. Study as a whole: From T cells, B-cell-depleted T cells, or PBMCs came the material, which was cDNA or gDNA.

TCRdb's copy holds only in-frame clones and misses some; the assay was immunoSEQ multiplex PCR. This sample yields 180,000 or so clones, of which more than 80% are seen a single time; roughly 6.2% belongs to the top ten. This TCR was recovered from a man in his forties or fifties who had recovered from COVID-19. Input material: PBMCs or T cells enriched from blood (not recorded which).

CDR3 protein: CAFEGGRYEQYF. CDR3 bases: TGTGCCTTTGAAGGGGGCCGCTACGAGCAGTACTTC. J is TRBJ2-7 and V is TRBV30; 7 positions match TRBD1. The germline V gene has CDR1 GTSNPN and CDR2 SVGIG (reference sequence). This CDR3 region has 12 residues. Trimming took 7 bases from V and 3 from J; bases not matched to a gene: 6.